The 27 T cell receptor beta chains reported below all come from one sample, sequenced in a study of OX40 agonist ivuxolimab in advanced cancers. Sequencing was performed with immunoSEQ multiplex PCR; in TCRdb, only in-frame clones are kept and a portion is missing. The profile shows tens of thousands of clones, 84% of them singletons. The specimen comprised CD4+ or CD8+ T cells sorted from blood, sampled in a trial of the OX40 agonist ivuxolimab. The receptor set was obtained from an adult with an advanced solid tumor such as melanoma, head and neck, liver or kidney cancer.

CDR3 protein: CASSSARGGGLVEKLFF. CDR3 DNA sequence: TGTGCCAGCAGTTCCGCGCGGGGGGGCGGATTAGTTGAAAAACTGTTTTTT. The V and J genes are TRBV27 and TRBJ1-4, with a possible D match to TRBD1 (6 bases). V dropped 4 bases and J dropped 7 bases, with 22 bases sitting between them. The CDR3 extends over 17 amino acids. Germline V gene sequence: CDR1 MNHEY, CDR2 SMNVEV (reference sequence).

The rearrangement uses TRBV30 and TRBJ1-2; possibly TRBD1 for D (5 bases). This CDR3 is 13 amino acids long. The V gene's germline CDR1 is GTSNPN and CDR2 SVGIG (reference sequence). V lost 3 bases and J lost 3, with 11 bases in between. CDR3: CAWREGRDYGYTF. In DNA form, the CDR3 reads TGTGCCTGGAGGGAGGGCAGGGACTATGGCTACACCTTC.

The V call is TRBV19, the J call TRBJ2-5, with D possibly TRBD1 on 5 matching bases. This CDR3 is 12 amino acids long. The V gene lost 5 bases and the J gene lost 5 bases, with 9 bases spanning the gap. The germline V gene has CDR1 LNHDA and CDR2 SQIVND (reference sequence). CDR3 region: CASSFRAETQYF. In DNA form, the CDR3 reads TGTGCCAGTAGTTTCAGGGCGGAGACCCAGTACTTC.

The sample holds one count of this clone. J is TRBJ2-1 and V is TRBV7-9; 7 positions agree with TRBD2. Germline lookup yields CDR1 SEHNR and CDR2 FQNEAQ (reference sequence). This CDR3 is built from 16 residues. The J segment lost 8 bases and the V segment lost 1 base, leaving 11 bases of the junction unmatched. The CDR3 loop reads CASSLGVVAGIYEQFF. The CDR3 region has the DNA TGTGCCAGCAGCTTAGGGGTTGTAGCGGGCATCTATGAGCAGTTCTTC.

CDR3 DNA sequence: TGCGCCAGCAGCTTGGCCCCTGGCGGGGCGAACTATGGCTACACCTTC. Translation: CASSLAPGGANYGYTF. The J gene is TRBJ1-2, the V gene TRBV5-1, with D possibly being TRBD1 (5 bases). Trimming took 0 bases from V and 2 from J, leaving 14 bases between them. Germline-derived CDR1 and CDR2 are SGHRS and YFSETQ. The CDR3 sequence is 16 residues long. The full variable domain, in which reference TRBV5-1 and TRBJ1-2 provide the parts outside the CDR3, is KAGVTQTPRYLIKTRGQQVTLSCSPISGHRSVSWYQQTPGQGLQFLFEYFSETQRNKGNFPGRFSGRQFSNSRSEMNVSTLELGDSALYLCASSLAPGGANYGYTFGSGTRLTVV.

CDR3 sequence (DNA): TGTGCCAGCAGCGTAGCTAGTGGACTGAACAATGAGCAGTTCTTC. It specifies CASSVASGLNNEQFF. The chain combines TRBV9 with TRBJ2-1; possible D gene TRBD2, 5 bases. Trimming took off 0 bases at V and 5 bases at J, with 12 bases between the two ends. The CDR3 sequence is 15 residues long. Per the germline V gene, CDR1 is SGDLS and CDR2 is YYNGEE.

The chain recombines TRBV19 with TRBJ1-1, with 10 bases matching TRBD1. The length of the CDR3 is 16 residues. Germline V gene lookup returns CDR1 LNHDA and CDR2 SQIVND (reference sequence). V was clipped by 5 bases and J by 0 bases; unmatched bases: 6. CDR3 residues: CASSSRQGAVNTEAFF. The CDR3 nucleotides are TGTGCCAGTAGTTCCCGACAGGGGGCCGTGAACACTGAAGCTTTCTTT.

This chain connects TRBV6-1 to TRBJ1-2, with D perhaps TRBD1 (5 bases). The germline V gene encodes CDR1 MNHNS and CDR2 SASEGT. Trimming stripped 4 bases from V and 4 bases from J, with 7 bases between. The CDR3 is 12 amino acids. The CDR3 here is CASSATGYGYTF. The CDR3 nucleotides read TGTGCCAGCAGTGCCACAGGCTATGGCTACACCTTC.

The CDR3 nucleotides are TGTGCCATCAGTGGGCCATATGGTGGCTACACCTTC. This translates into CAISGPYGGYTF. V usage is TRBV10-3 and J usage is TRBJ1-2; D not certain. Trimming left V 4 bases short and J 7 bases short, with 10 bases between. From germline, CDR1 is ENHRY and CDR2 SYGVKD. The CDR3 sequence is 12 residues long.

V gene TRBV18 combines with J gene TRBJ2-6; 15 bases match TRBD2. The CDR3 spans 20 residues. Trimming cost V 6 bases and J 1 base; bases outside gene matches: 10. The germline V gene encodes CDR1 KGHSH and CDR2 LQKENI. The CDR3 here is CASSPGLAGGPLSGANVLTF. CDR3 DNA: TGTGCCAGCTCCCCTGGACTAGCGGGAGGGCCGCTTTCTGGGGCCAACGTCCTGACTTTC.

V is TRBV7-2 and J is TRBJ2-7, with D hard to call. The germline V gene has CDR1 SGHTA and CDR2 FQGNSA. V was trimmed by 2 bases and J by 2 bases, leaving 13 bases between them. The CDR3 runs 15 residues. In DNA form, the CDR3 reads TGTGCCAGCAGCTTAAGCAGGCCCGGTCCCTACGAGCAGTACTTC. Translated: CASSLSRPGPYEQYF.

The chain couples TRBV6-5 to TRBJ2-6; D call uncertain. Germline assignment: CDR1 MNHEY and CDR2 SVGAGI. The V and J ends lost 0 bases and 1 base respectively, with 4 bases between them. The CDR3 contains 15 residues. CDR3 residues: CASSYSESGANVLTF. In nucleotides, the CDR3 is TGTGCCAGCAGTTACTCCGAGTCTGGGGCCAACGTCCTGACTTTC.

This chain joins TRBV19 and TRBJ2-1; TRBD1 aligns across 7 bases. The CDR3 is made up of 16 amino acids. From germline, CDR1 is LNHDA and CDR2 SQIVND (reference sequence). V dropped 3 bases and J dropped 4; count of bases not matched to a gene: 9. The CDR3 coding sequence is TGTGCCAGTAGTATGCTCGGACAGGCCACTTACAATGAGCAGTTCTTC. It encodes CASSMLGQATYNEQFF.

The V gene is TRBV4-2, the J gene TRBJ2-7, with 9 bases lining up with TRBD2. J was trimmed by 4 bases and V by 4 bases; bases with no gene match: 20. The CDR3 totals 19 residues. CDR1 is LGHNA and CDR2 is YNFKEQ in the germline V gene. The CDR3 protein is CASSPPRGGRAGRGYEQYF. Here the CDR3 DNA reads TGTGCCAGCAGCCCCCCTCGAGGCGGGAGGGCCGGACGGGGTTACGAGCAGTACTTC.

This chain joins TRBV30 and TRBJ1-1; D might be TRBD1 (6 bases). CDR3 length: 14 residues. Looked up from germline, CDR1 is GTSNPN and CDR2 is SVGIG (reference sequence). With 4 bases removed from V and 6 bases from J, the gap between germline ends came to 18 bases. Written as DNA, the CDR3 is TGTGCCTGGAACCAATTACAGGGTCGGGCTGAAGCTTTCTTT. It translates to CAWNQLQGRAEAFF.

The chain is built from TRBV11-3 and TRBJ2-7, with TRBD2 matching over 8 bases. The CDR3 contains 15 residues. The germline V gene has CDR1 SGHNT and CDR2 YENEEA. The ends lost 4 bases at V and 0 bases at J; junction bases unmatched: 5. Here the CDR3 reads CASSYLAGLSYEQYF. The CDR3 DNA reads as TGTGCCAGCAGCTATCTAGCGGGCCTCTCCTACGAGCAGTACTTC.

This CDR3 is CASSLAPLAGVTGELFF. The CDR3 nucleotides are TGTGCCAGCAGCTTAGCGCCACTAGCGGGAGTAACCGGGGAGCTGTTTTTT. The chain employs TRBV7-9 and TRBJ2-2; TRBD2 matches 11 bases. The CDR3 has 17 amino acids. The junction had 5 bases not matched to a gene; V was cut back by 0 bases and J by 5 bases. Germline CDR1 and CDR2: SEHNR and FQNEAQ (reference sequence).

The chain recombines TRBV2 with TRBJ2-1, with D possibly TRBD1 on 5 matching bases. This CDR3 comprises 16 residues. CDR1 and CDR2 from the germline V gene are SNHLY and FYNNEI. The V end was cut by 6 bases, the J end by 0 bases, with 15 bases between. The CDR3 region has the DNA TGTGCCAGCAGCGAGCGACAGCTATACTCCTACAATGAGCAGTTCTTC. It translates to CASSERQLYSYNEQFF.

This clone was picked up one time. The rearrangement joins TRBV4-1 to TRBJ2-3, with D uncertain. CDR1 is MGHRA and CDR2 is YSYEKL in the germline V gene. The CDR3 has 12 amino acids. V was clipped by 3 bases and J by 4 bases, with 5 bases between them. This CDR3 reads CASSHTADTQYF. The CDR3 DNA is TGCGCCAGCAGCCACACCGCAGATACGCAGTATTTT.

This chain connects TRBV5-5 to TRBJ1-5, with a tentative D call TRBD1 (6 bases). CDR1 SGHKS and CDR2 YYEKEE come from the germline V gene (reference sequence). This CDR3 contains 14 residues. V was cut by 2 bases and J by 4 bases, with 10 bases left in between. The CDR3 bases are TGTGCCAGCAGCTTCGGCAGGGGTAATCAGCCCCAGCATTTT. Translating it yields CASSFGRGNQPQHF.

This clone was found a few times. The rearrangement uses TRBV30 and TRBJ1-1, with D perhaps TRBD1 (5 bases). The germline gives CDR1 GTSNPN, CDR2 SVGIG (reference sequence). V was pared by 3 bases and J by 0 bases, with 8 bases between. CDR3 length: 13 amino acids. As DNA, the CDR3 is TGTGCCTGGAGGAGGGGCCTGAACACTGAAGCTTTCTTT. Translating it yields CAWRRGLNTEAFF.

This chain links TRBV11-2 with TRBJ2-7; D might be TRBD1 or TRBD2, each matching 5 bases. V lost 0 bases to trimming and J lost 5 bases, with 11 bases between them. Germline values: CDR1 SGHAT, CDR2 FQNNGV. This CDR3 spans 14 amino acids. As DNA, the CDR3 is TGTGCCAGCAGCTTAGATCCAGGGCGGGACGAGCAGTACTTC. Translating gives CASSLDPGRDEQYF.

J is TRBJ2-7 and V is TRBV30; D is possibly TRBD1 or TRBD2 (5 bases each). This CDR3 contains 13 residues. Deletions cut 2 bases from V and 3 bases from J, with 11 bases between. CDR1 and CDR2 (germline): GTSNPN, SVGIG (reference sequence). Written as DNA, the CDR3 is TGTGCCTGGAGTAGAGGGGCAAACTACGAGCAGTACTTC. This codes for CAWSRGANYEQYF.

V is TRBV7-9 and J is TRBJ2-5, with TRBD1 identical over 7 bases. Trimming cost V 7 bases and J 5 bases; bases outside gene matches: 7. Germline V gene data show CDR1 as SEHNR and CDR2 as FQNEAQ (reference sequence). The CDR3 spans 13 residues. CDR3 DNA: TGTGCCAGCACCGCAGGGGGATCGGAGACCCAGTACTTC. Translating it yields CASTAGGSETQYF.

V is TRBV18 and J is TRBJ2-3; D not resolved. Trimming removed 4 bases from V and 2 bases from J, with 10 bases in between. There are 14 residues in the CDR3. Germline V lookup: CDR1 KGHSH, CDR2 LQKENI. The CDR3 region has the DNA TGTGCCAGCTCACTTACAGCAGCCACAGATACGCAGTATTTT. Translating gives CASSLTAATDTQYF.

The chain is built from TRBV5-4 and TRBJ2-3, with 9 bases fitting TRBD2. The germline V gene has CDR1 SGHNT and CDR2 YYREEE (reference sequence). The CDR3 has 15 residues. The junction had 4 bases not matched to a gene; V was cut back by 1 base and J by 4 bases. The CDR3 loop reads CASSLRAGGADTQYF. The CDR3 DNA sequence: TGTGCCAGCAGCTTGCGAGCGGGAGGAGCAGATACGCAGTATTTT.

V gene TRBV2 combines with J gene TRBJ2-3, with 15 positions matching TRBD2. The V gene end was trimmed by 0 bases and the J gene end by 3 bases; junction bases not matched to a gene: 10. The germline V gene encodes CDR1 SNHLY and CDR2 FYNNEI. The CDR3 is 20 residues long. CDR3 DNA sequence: TGTGCCAGCAGTGAAGCCCGGACTAGCGGGGGGGCCCTTATAACAGATACGCAGTATTTT. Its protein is CASSEARTSGGALITDTQYF.